Listed here is a single T cell receptor (beta chain). What it binds is not known. The sample comes from a study of cytomegalovirus exposure and HLA in healthy donors. Looking at the study overall: A preliminary data release comprised 80 million or so unique TCRs obtained from HLA-typed donors.

The CDR3 contains 15 residues. The germline V and J ends were trimmed by 4 bases and 4 bases, with 15 bases remaining between them. The germline V gene has CDR1 MNHEY and CDR2 SMNVEV (reference sequence). The PCR contained 60 Vbeta and 13 Jbeta primers. Libraries were prepared by immunoSEQ multiplex PCR; TCRdb keeps only in-frame clonotypes and omits some of them. This sample carries about 200,000 clones, more than 75% of them seen once, and the ten largest clones take approximately 14%. Study-level results: Apart from CMV serostatus, no immune exposure information was available. According to the study, 160 or so TCR beta chains were cytomegalovirus-associated.

Sequences were obtained from PBMCs. The chain is built from TRBV27 and TRBJ2-3; TRBD2 might be the D (6 bases). The source of this sequence is a woman in her 30s in good health and CMV-seropositive. CDR3 in amino acids: CASSWRLEFADTQYF. For the CDR3, the DNA is TGTGCCAGCAGTTGGAGACTAGAATTTGCAGATACGCAGTATTTT.